These 7 T cell receptor beta chains originate from one sample sequenced in a study of T-cell memory formation after mild COVID-19. Each CDR3 protein is one row after TCRdb ran MiXCR on the 5' RACE reads. The sample includes about 390,000 distinct CDR3 sequences, roughly 15% seen only once; the top ten take 20% to 25%. The sequenced sample was PBMCs or a T cell subset sorted from them (not recorded which). The receptors come from a man aged 18-30 years who had mild COVID-19 (a few samples of this study predate the infection). Cell type and time point are not known.

In its sample, this clonotype was seen a few times. The J gene is TRBJ1-2, the V gene TRBV12-3 or TRBV12-4, with 7 nucleotides matching TRBD1. Trimming at V came to 6 bases and at J to 0 bases, leaving 4 bases not matched to a gene. The CDR3 consists of 14 residues. CDR3: CASSVTGANYGYTF. Written as DNA, the CDR3 is TGTGCCAGCAGCGTTACAGGGGCTAACTATGGCTACACCTTC.

The chain uses TRBV7-9 and TRBJ1-3; no clear D gene. Germline lookup yields CDR1 SEHNR and CDR2 FQNEAQ (reference sequence). Trimming left V 1 base short and J 1 base short, with 8 bases between. CDR3 size: 15 residues. The CDR3 region has the DNA TGTGCCAGCAGCTTAGATATGTGGTCTGGAAACACCATATATTTT. Its translation is CASSLDMWSGNTIYF.

The CDR3 region is CASSLTSGGWDEQFF. In nucleotides, the CDR3 is TGTGCCAGCAGTTTGACTAGCGGGGGCTGGGATGAGCAGTTCTTC. This sequence joins TRBV12-3 or TRBV12-4 and TRBJ2-1; 12 nucleotides agree with TRBD2. V shed 3 bases and J 8 bases; nucleotides not matched to a gene: 5. The CDR3 covers 15 residues.

In DNA, the CDR3 is TGCGCCAGCAGCCAATTCACAGGGGGCAGCGGGGAGCTGTTTTTT. Amino acid sequence: CASSQFTGGSGELFF. The rearrangement uses TRBV4-3 and TRBJ2-2; 9 bases are shared with TRBD1. The CDR3 is made up of 15 amino acids. Germline V gives CDR1 LGHNA, CDR2 YSLEER. V lost 2 bases and J lost 7; bases outside the gene matches: 5.

This clonotype was seen more than once but under ten times. The V and J genes are TRBV7-8 and TRBJ1-1, with D uncertain. The germline V and J ends were trimmed by 1 base and 10 bases, with 10 bases remaining between them. This CDR3 has 12 amino acids. Germline loops: CDR1 SGHVS, CDR2 FQNEAQ. The CDR3 sequence: CASSLDGGAAFF. CDR3 coding DNA: TGTGCCAGCAGCTTAGACGGAGGTGCAGCTTTCTTT. The full variable domain, its missing parts supplied by reference TRBV7-8 and TRBJ1-1, is GAGVSQSPRYKVAKRGQDVALRCDPISGHVSLFWYQQALGQGPEFLTYFQNEAQLDKSGLPSDRFFAERPEGSVSTLKIQRTQQEDSAVYLCASSLDGGAAFFGQGTRLTVV.

The CDR3 loop is CASSSGHLEASYNEQFF. For the CDR3, the DNA is TGTGCCAGCAGCTCGGGACACCTAGAAGCCTCCTACAATGAGCAGTTCTTC. This chain joins TRBV6-1 and TRBJ2-1, with a weak D call TRBD1 (6 bases). Germline assignment: CDR1 MNHNS and CDR2 SASEGT. V shed 6 bases and J shed 0 bases, with 18 bases lying between them. The CDR3 covers 17 residues.

This rearrangement joins TRBV7-2 to TRBJ2-7; 8 bases line up with TRBD2. V shed 5 bases and J 3 bases; nucleotides not matched to a gene: 12. CDR3 length: 16 residues. Germline V CDR1 and CDR2: SGHTA, FQGNSA. CDR3 coding DNA: TGTGCCAGCAGCCACCGGGGGAGCGGGGGTTACTACGAGCAGTACTTC. Translation gives CASSHRGSGGYYEQYF.